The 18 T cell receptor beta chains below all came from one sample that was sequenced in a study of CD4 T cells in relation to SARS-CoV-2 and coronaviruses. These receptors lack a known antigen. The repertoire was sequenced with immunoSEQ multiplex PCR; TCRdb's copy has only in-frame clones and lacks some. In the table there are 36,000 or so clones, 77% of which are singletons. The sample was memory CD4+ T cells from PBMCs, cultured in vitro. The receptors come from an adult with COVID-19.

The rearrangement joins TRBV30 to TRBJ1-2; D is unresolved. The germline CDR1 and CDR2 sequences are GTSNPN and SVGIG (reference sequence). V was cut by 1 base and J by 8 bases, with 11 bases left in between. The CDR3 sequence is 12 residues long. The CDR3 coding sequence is TGTGCCTGGAGTGAGCAGGCCGTCGGCTACACCTTC. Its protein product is CAWSEQAVGYTF.

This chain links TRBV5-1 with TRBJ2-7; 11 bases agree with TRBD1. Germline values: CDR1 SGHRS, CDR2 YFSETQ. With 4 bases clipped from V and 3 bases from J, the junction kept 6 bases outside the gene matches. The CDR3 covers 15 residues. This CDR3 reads CASSPQGTGGYEQYF. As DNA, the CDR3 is TGCGCCAGCAGCCCCCAAGGGACAGGGGGCTACGAGCAGTACTTC. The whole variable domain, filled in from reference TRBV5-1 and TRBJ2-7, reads KAGVTQTPRYLIKTRGQQVTLSCSPISGHRSVSWYQQTPGQGLQFLFEYFSETQRNKGNFPGRFSGRQFSNSRSEMNVSTLELGDSALYLCASSPQGTGGYEQYFGPGTRLTVT.

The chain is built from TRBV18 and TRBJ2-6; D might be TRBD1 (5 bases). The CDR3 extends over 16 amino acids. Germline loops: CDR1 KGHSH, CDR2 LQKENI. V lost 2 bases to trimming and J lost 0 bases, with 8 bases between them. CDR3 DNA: TGTGCCAGCTCACCAGACAGCCGCTCTGGGGCCAACGTCCTGACTTTC. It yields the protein CASSPDSRSGANVLTF.

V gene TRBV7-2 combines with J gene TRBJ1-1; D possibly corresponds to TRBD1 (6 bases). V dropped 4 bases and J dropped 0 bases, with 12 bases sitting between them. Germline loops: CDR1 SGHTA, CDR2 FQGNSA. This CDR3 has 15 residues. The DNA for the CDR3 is TGTGCCAGCAGCTCCGGGGGGGCAGTGAACACTGAAGCTTTCTTT. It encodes CASSSGGAVNTEAFF.

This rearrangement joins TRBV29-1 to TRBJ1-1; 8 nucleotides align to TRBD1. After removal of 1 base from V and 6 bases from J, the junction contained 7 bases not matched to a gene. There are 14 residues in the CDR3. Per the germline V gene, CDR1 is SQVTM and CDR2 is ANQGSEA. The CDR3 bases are TGCAGCGTTGAAGGGAGGACAGGGAGGCCTGAAGCTTTCTTT. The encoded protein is CSVEGRTGRPEAFF. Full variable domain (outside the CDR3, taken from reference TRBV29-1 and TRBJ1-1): SAVISQKPSRDICQRGTSLTIQCQVDSQVTMMFWYRQQPGQSLTLIATANQGSEATYESGFVIDKFPISRPNLTFSTLTVSNMSPEDSSIYLCSVEGRTGRPEAFFGQGTRLTVV.

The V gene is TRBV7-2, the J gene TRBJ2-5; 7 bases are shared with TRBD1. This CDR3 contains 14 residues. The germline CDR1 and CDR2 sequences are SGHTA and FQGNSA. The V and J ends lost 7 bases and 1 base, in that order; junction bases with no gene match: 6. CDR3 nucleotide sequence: TGTGCCAGCAACCCTAACAGGGGCCAAGAGACCCAGTACTTC. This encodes CASNPNRGQETQYF.

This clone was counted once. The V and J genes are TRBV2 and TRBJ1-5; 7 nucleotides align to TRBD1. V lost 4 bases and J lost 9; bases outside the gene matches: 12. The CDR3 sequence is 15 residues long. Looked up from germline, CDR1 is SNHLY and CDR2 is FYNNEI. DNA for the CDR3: TGTGCCAGCAGTGTTACCGGGACAGTGCTATGGCCCCAGCATTTT. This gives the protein CASSVTGTVLWPQHF.

CDR3 residues: CASSPGQGEQYF. The CDR3, as DNA: TGTGCCAGCAGTCCCGGACAGGGCGAGCAGTACTTC. This chain connects TRBV21-1 to TRBJ2-7; TRBD1, as called in the table, went unchecked against the DNA. TRBV21-1 is an annotated pseudogene. There are 12 residues in the CDR3.

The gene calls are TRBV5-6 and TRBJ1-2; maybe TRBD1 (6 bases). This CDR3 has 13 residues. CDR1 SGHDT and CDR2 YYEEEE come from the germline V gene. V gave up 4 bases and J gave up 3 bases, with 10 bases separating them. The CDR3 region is CASSAGHDYGYTF. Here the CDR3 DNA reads TGTGCCAGCAGCGCGGGACACGACTATGGCTACACCTTC.

CDR3 DNA: TGTGCCAGCAGTGAAGAGCGGCAGCGACAAGAGACCCAGTACTTC. It codes for CASSEERQRQETQYF. The V and J genes are TRBV2 and TRBJ2-5; possibly TRBD2 for D (5 bases). Germline loops: CDR1 SNHLY, CDR2 FYNNEI. The CDR3 length is 15 residues. Trimming pared 1 base from V and 2 bases from J, leaving 11 bases between.

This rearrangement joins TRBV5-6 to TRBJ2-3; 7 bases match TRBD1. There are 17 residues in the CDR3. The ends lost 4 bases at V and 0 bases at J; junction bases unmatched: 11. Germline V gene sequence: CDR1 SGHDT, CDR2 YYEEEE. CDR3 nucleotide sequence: TGTGCCAGCAGCATACTAGGGACAGACTCTAGCACAGATACGCAGTATTTT. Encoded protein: CASSILGTDSSTDTQYF.

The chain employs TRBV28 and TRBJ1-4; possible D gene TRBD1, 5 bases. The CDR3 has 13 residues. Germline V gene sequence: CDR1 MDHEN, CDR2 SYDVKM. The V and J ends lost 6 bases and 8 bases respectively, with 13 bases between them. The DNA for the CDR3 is TGTGCCAGCAGGTTCCAGGGAGGCGAAAAACTGTTTTTT. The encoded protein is CASRFQGGEKLFF. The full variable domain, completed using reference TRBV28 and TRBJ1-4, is DVKVTQSSRYLVKRTGEKVFLECVQDMDHENMFWYRQDPGLGLRLIYFSYDVKMKEKGDIPEGYSVSREKKERFSLILESASTNQTSMYLCASRFQGGEKLFFGSGTQLSVL.

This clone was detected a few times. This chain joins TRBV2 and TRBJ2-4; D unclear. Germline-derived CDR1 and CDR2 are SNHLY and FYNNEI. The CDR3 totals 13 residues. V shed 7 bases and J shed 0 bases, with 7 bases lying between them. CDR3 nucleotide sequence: TGTGCCAGCAATCGAGTAGCCAAAAACATTCAGTACTTC. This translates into CASNRVAKNIQYF. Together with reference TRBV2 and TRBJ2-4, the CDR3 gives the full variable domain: EPEVTQTPSHQVTQMGQEVILRCVPISNHLYFYWYRQILGQKVEFLVSFYNNEISEKSEIFDDQFSVERPDGSNFTLKIRSTKLEDSAMYFCASNRVAKNIQYFGAGTRLSVL.

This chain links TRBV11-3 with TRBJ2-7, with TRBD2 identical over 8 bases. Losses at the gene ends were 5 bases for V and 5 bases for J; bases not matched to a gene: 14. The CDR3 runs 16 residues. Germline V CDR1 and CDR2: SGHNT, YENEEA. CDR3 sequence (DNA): TGTGCCAGCAGCCCCGAAGGGCGAGCGGGAGTTGACGAGCAGTACTTC. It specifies CASSPEGRAGVDEQYF.

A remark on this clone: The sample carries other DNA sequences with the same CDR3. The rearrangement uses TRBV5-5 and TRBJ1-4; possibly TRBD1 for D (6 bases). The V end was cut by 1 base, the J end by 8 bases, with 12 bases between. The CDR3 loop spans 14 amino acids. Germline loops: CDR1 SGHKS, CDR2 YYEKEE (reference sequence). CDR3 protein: CASSLYGGREKLFF. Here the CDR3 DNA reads TGTGCCAGCAGCTTGTACGGGGGGCGGGAAAAACTGTTTTTT. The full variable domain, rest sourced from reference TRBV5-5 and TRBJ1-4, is DAGVTQSPTHLIKTRGQQVTLRCSPISGHKSVSWYQQVLGQGPQFIFQYYEKEERGRGNFPDRFSARQFPNYSSELNVNALLLGDSALYLCASSLYGGREKLFFGSGTQLSVL.

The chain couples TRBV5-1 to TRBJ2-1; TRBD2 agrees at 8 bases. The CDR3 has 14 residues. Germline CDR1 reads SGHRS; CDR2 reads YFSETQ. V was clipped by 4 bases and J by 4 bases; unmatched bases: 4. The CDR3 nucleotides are TGCGCCAGCAGCGAGAGCGGGAGTTACAATGAGCAGTTCTTC. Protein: CASSESGSYNEQFF.

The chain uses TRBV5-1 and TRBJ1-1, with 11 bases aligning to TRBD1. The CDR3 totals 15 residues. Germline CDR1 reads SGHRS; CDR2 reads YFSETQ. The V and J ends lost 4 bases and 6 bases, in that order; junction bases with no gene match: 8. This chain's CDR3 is CASSGGTGGEAEAFF. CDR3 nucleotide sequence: TGCGCCAGCAGCGGAGGGACAGGGGGGGAGGCTGAAGCTTTCTTT.

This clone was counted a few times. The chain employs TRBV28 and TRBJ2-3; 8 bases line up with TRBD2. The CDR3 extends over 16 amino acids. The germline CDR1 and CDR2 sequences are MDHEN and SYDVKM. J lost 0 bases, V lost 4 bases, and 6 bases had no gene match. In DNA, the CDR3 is TGTGCCAGCAGTTGGGGTGCGGGAGGCAGCACAGATACGCAGTATTTT. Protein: CASSWGAGGSTDTQYF.